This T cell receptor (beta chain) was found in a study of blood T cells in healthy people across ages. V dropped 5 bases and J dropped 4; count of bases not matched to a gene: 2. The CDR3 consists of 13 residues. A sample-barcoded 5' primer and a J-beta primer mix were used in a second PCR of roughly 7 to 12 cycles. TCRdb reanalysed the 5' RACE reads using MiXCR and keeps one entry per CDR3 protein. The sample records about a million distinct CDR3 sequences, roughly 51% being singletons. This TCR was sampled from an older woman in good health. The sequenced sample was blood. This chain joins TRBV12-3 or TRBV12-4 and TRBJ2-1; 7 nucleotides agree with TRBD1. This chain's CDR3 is CASSRGLYNEQFF. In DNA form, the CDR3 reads TGTGCCAGCAGTAGGGGGCTTTACAATGAGCAGTTCTTC.